This is a list of T cell receptor beta chains from one sample in a study of PD-1 blockade in classical Hodgkin lymphoma. Produced via immunoSEQ multiplex PCR; TCRdb's table is partial and in-frame only. Among almost 95,000 clones, approximately 86% were seen once, and the ten largest hold about 18%. The specimen was peripheral blood mononuclear cells (PBMCs), collected before the fourth cycle of nivolumab. Source of these receptors: a human donor with classical Hodgkin lymphoma. The CDR3 runs from the conserved cysteine through the conserved F or W. A D gene is named only where the DNA matches it firmly. For some rows the clone size is stated as once, few or many, or as a class when expanded; others skip it.

. | TRBJ2-3 | TRBV11-2 | . | CASSLDRPSTDTQYF | TGTGCCAGCAGCTTAGATCGGCCTAGCACAGATACGCAGTATTTT
. | TRBJ1-4 | TRBV7-2 | . | CASRQSGGGGNEKLFF | TGTGCCAGCAGACAAAGTGGGGGAGGGGGAAATGAAAAACTGTTTTTT
. | TRBJ1-1 | TRBV6-6 | . | CASSYSTNTEAFF | TGTGCCAGCAGTTACTCTACAAACACTGAAGCTTTCTTT
. | TRBJ1-4 | TRBV5-1 | . | CASSLLGGHATNEKLFF | TGCGCCAGCAGCCTCCTCGGGGGACATGCAACTAATGAAAAACTGTTTTTT
. | TRBJ2-2 | TRBV4-3 | . | CASSQDIGGGYTGELFF | TGCGCCAGCAGCCAAGATATAGGGGGGGGCTACACCGGGGAGCTGTTTTTT
. | TRBJ2-7 | TRBV5-6 | TRBD1 | CASSPLVLRGLEQYF | TGTGCCAGCAGCCCCCTCGTACTGAGGGGGCTCGAGCAGTACTTC
. | TRBJ2-1 | TRBV10-3 | . | CAIRGTGEQFF | TGTGCCATCCGAGGGACGGGTGAGCAGTTCTTC
once | TRBJ1-5 | TRBV19 | . | CASSMTVSGNQPQHF | TGTGCCAGTAGTATGACGGTTTCGGGCAATCAGCCCCAGCATTTT
. | TRBJ2-5 | TRBV2 | . | CASMTEAETQYF | TGTGCCTCTATGACAGAGGCGGAGACCCAGTACTTC
. | TRBJ2-5 | TRBV10-3 | . | CAISESGTQETQYF | TGTGCCATCAGTGAGTCGGGCACCCAAGAGACCCAGTACTTC
. | TRBJ1-2 | TRBV25-1 | . | CASSELGTNYGYTF | TGTGCCAGCAGTGAATTAGGGACGAACTATGGCTACACCTTC
. | TRBJ1-2 | TRBV5-4 | . | CASSPRREPHDGYTF | TGTGCCAGCAGCCCCCGACGGGAACCCCATGATGGCTACACCTTC
once | TRBJ2-2 | TRBV9 | TRBD2 | CASSVVPGGPVTGELFF | TGTGCCAGCAGCGTAGTGCCGGGAGGGCCGGTCACCGGGGAGCTGTTTTTT
. | TRBJ1-3 | TRBV5-4 | . | CASSGGQNSGNTIYF | TGTGCCAGCAGCGGGGGACAAAACTCTGGAAACACCATATATTTT
. | TRBJ2-7 | TRBV7-2 | TRBD1 | CASSFPGQDYEQYF | TGTGCCAGCAGCTTTCCGGGACAGGACTACGAGCAGTACTTC
. | TRBJ1-1 | TRBV5-1 | . | CASSTRGGEAFF | TGCGCCAGCAGCACCCGGGGGGGTGAAGCTTTCTTT
once | TRBJ2-1 | TRBV5-4 | . | CASSLLTRDEQFF | TGTGCCAGCAGCTTATTAACCCGGGATGAGCAGTTCTTC
. | TRBJ2-7 | TRBV6-6 | TRBD2 | CASSLAGEWGEQYF | TGTGCCAGCAGTCTTGCGGGAGAGTGGGGCGAGCAGTACTTC
. | TRBJ2-1 | TRBV10-3 | . | CAISIFAQGNEQFF | TGTGCCATCAGCATTTTCGCCCAGGGCAATGAGCAGTTCTTC
. | TRBJ1-5 | TRBV18 | . | CASSPLDSNQPQHF | TGTGCCAGCTCACCACTCGATAGCAATCAGCCCCAGCATTTT
many | TRBJ2-1 | TRBV7-9 | TRBD1 | CASSLNRGRNEQFF | TGTGCCAGCAGCTTAAACAGGGGGCGAAATGAGCAGTTCTTC
. | TRBJ1-1 | TRBV7-9 | TRBD1 | CASSRGQGNTEAFF | TGTGCCAGCAGCCGGGGACAGGGGAACACTGAAGCTTTCTTT
. | TRBJ2-7 | TRBV5-4 | . | CASSLGSSTYEQYF | TGTGCCAGCAGCTTAGGGTCCTCGACCTACGAGCAGTACTTC
. | TRBJ2-1 | TRBV20-1 | . | CSAGALPEQFF | TGCAGTGCCGGCGCTCTACCGGAGCAGTTCTTC
. | TRBJ2-2 | TRBV28 | . | CASTASTGAGELFF | TGTGCCAGCACGGCCTCCACTGGGGCCGGGGAGCTGTTTTTT
. | TRBJ2-5 | TRBV5-5 | . | CASSLLGRSRETQYF | TGTGCCAGCAGCTTGCTAGGACGGAGCCGGGAGACCCAGTACTTC
. | TRBJ2-1 | TRBV30 | . | CAWSNSYNEQFF | TGTGCCTGGAGTAACTCCTACAATGAGCAGTTCTTC
. | TRBJ2-7 | TRBV28 | TRBD2 | CASSTLAGPAYEQYF | TGTGCCAGCAGTACCCTAGCGGGGCCCGCCTACGAGCAGTACTTC
. | TRBJ2-7 | TRBV14 | . | CASSQEGRGSYEQYF | TGTGCCAGCAGCCAAGAAGGCAGGGGCTCCTACGAGCAGTACTTC
. | TRBJ2-5 | TRBV13 | . | CASSLRILQETQYF | TGTGCCAGCAGCTTAAGAATTCTCCAAGAGACCCAGTACTTC
. | TRBJ1-1 | TRBV19 | TRBD1 | CASSTNGQGNTEAFF | TGTGCCAGTAGTACCAACGGACAGGGGAACACTGAAGCTTTCTTT
once | TRBJ1-2 | TRBV5-1 | . | CASSPYLLTDYGYTF | TGCGCCAGCAGCCCCTACCTACTGACGGACTATGGCTACACCTTC
. | TRBJ2-6 | TRBV15 | TRBD1 | CATGTGGGGANVLTF | TGTGCCACCGGGACAGGGGGCGGTGGGGCCAACGTCCTGACTTTC
. | TRBJ2-7 | TRBV29-1 | . | CSVDYQYEQYF | TGCAGCGTTGACTATCAATACGAGCAGTACTTC
. | TRBJ2-3 | TRBV5-4 | . | CASSTSKVGDTQYF | TGTGCCAGCAGCACCAGCAAGGTCGGGGATACGCAGTATTTT
few | TRBJ2-2 | TRBV10-2 | . | CASRVGLNTGELFF | TGCGCCAGCAGGGTGGGACTGAACACCGGGGAGCTGTTTTTT
. | TRBJ2-5 | TRBV18 | TRBD2 | CASSPTSGVQETQYF | TGTGCCAGCTCACCGACTAGCGGGGTACAAGAGACCCAGTACTTC
. | TRBJ2-4 | TRBV28 | . | CASSWGPQGSAKNIQYF | TGTGCCAGCAGTTGGGGGCCCCAGGGTTCGGCCAAAAACATTCAGTACTTC
once | TRBJ2-5 | TRBV11-3 | TRBD2 | CASSSTSGSRETQYF | TGTGCCAGCAGCTCGACTAGCGGGAGTAGAGAGACCCAGTACTTC
. | TRBJ1-5 | TRBV7-2 | . | CASSPARGQGEPQHF | TGTGCCAGCAGCCCCGCGAGGGGCCAGGGAGAGCCCCAGCATTTT
. | TRBJ2-3 | TRBV5-4 | . | CASSLRTADTQYF | TGTGCCAGCAGCCTACGGACGGCAGATACGCAGTATTTT
. | TRBJ2-4 | TRBV13 | . | CASSISLWGLAKNIQYF | TGTGCCAGCAGCATATCCCTCTGGGGACTAGCCAAAAACATTCAGTACTTC
. | TRBJ2-1 | TRBV6-5 | . | CASSLRESSYNEQFF | TGTGCCAGCAGCCTCCGGGAAAGCTCCTACAATGAGCAGTTCTTC